This T cell receptor (beta chain) is drawn from a study of blood T cell repertoires in COVID-19. J gave up 3 bases and V 4 bases, and 14 bases lay outside the gene matches. Germline loops: CDR1 LGHNT, CDR2 FRNRAP. The CDR3 is made up of 17 amino acids. The repertoire was sequenced with immunoSEQ multiplex PCR; TCRdb's copy has only in-frame clones and lacks some. In the table there are about 280,000 clones, about 90% of which are singletons. The sample was PBMCs or T cells enriched from blood (not recorded which). The chain combines TRBV12-5 with TRBJ1-2; 7 bases fit TRBD1. This sequence was found in an older woman who had recovered from COVID-19. CDR3 sequence: CASGSTWTGPYYYGYTF. CDR3 DNA: TGTGCTAGTGGTTCGACCTGGACAGGCCCCTACTACTATGGCTACACCTTC.